This T cell receptor beta chain was retrieved from a study of shared clonotypes between healthy human individuals. General study results and limits: Shared clonotypes: approximately 5.3% naive CD4, 3.5% to 4% naive CD8, about 2.4% memory CD4, 0.35% to 0.5% memory CD8.

The V segment lost 9 bases and the J segment 7 bases; nucleotides outside the gene matches: 5. Germline assignment: CDR1 SNHLY and CDR2 FYNNEI. There are 12 residues in the CDR3. In regard to this clone: Its specificity is not known.

TCRdb's table, derived via immunoSEQ multiplex PCR, lists solely in-frame clones and lacks some. The profile covers 2 million to 2.5 million clones, with 90% to 96% appearing a single time and 0.13% taken by the ten largest. Negatively enriched CD4+ T cells were divided by CD45RA into naive and memory. Sequenced sample: naive CD4+ T cells sorted from blood. The subset denotes: CD45RA+ positively selected. The rearrangement links TRBV2 to TRBJ2-2; 7 nucleotides line up with TRBD1. This sequence was found in a man aged 18 to 30 in good health. CDR3 region: CASLNRGGELFF. The CDR3 DNA reads TGTGCCAGTTTGAACAGGGGCGGGGAGCTGTTTTTT.